The entry below describes one T cell receptor beta chain. No cognate antigen has been identified for it. Base-call qualities are not available, and no considerably larger clone is one nucleotide away. The sample's time point label, decoded: neoterminal ileum biopsy at postoperative endoscopy, about 6 months after surgery. Adults with ileal or ileocolonic Crohn's disease for whom ileocolonic resection was indicated were considered eligible. Before DNA extraction, whole ileal mucosal biopsies were kept frozen at -80 degrees C. Genomic DNA was extracted from frozen whole biopsies with a TRizol-based method and quantified on a NanoDrop 2000 spectrophotometer. The sample originates from a study of T cell repertoires in ileal Crohn's disease (dated by TCRdb to about 2019). For the wider study: Median disease duration was around eight years, and around a third of patients were identified as active smokers at the time of surgery. Surgery was performed for a complication in all patients, with stricturing disease in roughly 60% and penetrating disease in roughly 40%. Postoperative therapy was given to about half of the patients, with thiopurines administered to ten to eleven patients and anti-TNF agents administered to about 20 patients. M6 samples consisted of neoterminal ileum biopsies collected during postoperative colonoscopy. TCR repertoire analysis was performed in just over 55 Crohn's disease patients drawn from a prospective multicentre cohort. The study was conducted in parallel with a multicentre cohort built to find predictors of early endoscopic recurrence after ileocolonic resection. A Rutgeerts score above i0 was used to define endoscopic postoperative recurrence. A total of some 170 mucosal samples from around 60 patients were sequenced, collected from several sites on the surgical specimen as well as at postoperative endoscopy. General conclusions and limits of the study: A significantly higher proportion of clonal expansions was observed in active smokers at surgery than in non-smokers (about 25% vs 18%, p=0.02). Postoperative endoscopy timing varied within the first year after surgery, with a median delay of roughly seven months. Higher high-frequency clone percentages at surgery were associated with endoscopic recurrence; all patients with clonality above 26.8% (18/57) had recurrence. Only a subgroup of patients, of unstated size, had mucosal CD4 and CD8 T cells sorted and sequenced. Compared with CD4 T cells, sorted CD8 T cells held more high-frequency clones, which suggests that the mucosal expansions were mostly CD8.

Based on the germline V gene, the CDR1 and CDR2 sequences are MNHNS and SASEGT. From the cysteine up to the phenylalanine, the CDR3 has a length of 16 residues. The kept DNA is CDR3 alone, 48 bases in frame from the first base. Trimming at the junction amounts to 4 bases on V and 4 bases on J, and the germline ends lie 16 bases apart. For commercial TCRB immunosequencing, around 500 nanograms of biopsy DNA were submitted for each sample. A two-step, amplification bias-controlled multiplex PCR was used by Adaptive Biotechnology to amplify CDR3 regions from genomic DNA. Primers covering every V and J gene segment were used in the first PCR, while barcodes and Illumina adapters were added in the second PCR. An Illumina instrument was used to sequence the CDR3 libraries. Concerning the study's data processing: Vendor-provided pipelines were combined with custom analysis of raw data in R/Bioconductor under R version 3.3.0. Clonality, which ranges from 0 to 1, was calculated as the inverse of the normalised Shannon entropy across all productive clones. High-frequency clones were defined as the share of the repertoire taken up by the top 100 clones, keeping only clones that passed a 95% confidence test. Repertoire diversity was measured with the Simpson index, and overlap between samples was measured with the Morisita-Horn index. As stored in TCRdb, this immuneACCESS dataset retains in-frame rearrangements with V and J assigned. A fraction of the clones does not appear; measured against another copy, unresolved V genes explain less than half of the discrepancy, and the remainder lacks a known reason. That table supplies the V and J calls and clone size; D and trimming were determined from the DNA. Here the sample has about 12,000 clones; 80% to 85% occur a single time. The ten biggest clones cover roughly 11% of the sample.

The sample comprised ileal tissue. This receptor chain uses TRBV6-1 and TRBJ2-2; a tentative D match to TRBD2 spans 5 bases. This clonotype was obtained from an adult with Crohn's disease. Here the CDR3 is given as CASSAQSGLSTGELFF. At the DNA level, the sequence is TGTGCCAGCAGTGCGCAGTCGGGATTGAGCACCGGGGAGCTGTTTTTT.